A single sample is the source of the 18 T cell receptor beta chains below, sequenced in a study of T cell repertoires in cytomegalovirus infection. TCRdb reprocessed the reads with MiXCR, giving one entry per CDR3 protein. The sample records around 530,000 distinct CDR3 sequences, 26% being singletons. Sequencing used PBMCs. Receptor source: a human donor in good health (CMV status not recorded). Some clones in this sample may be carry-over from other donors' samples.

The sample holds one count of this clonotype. CDR3 DNA: TGTGCCAGCAGTGTTGACAGTGGAAACACCATATATTTT. Translating gives CASSVDSGNTIYF. The chain uses TRBV2 and TRBJ1-3, with D perhaps matching TRBD1 (5 bases). The germline V gene has CDR1 SNHLY and CDR2 FYNNEI. Trimming left V 4 bases short and J 3 bases short, with 7 bases between. The CDR3 contains 13 residues.

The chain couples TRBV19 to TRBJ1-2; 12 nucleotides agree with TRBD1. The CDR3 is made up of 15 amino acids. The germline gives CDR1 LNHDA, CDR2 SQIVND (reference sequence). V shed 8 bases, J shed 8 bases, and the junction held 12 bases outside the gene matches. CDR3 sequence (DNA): TGTGCCAGTGACCCGGGACAGGGGGCGCCTAGGGGCTACACCTTC. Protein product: CASDPGQGAPRGYTF.

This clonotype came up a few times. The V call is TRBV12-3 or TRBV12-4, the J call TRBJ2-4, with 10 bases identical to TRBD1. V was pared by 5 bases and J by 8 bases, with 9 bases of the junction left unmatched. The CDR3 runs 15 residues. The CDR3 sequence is CASSGQGVRSHIQYF. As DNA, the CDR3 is TGTGCCAGCAGTGGACAGGGGGTCCGTTCTCACATTCAGTACTTC.

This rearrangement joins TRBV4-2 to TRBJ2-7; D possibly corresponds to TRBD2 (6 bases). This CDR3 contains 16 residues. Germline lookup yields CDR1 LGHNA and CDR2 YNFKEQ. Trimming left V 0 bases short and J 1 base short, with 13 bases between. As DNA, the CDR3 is TGTGCCAGCAGCCAAGATAAGGGGAGGCCGTCCTACGAGCAGTACTTC. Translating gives CASSQDKGRPSYEQYF.

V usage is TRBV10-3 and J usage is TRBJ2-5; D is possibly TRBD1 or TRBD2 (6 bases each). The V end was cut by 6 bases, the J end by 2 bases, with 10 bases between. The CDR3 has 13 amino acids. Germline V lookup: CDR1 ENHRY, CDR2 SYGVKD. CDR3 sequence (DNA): TGTGCCATCAGGGACAGCGGGCAAGAGACCCAGTACTTC. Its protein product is CAIRDSGQETQYF.

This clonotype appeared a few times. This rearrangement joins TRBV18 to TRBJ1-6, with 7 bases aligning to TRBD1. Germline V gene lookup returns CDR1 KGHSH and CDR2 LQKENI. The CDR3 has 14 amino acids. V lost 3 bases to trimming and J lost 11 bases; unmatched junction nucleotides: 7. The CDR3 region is CASSPGTARPPLHF. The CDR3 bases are TGTGCCAGCTCACCTGGGACAGCCAGGCCACCCCTCCACTTT.

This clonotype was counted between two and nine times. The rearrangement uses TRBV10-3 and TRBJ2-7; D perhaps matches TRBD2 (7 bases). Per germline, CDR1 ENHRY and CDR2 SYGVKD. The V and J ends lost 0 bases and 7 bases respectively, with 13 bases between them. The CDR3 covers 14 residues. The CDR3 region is CAISESRGGGEQYF. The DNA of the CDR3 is TGTGCCATCAGTGAGTCGAGGGGGGGCGGTGAGCAGTACTTC.

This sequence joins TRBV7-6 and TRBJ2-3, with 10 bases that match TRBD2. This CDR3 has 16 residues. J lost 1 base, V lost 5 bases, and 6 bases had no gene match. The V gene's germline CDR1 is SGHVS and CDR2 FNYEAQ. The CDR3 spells CASSNPGLAGTDTQYF. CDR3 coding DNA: TGTGCCAGCAGCAATCCCGGACTAGCGGGCACAGATACGCAGTATTTT. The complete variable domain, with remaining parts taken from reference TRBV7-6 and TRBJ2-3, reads GAGVSQSPRYKVTKRGQDVALRCDPISGHVSLYWYRQALGQGPEFLTYFNYEAQQDKSGLPNDRFSAERPEGSISTLTIQRTEQRDSAMYRCASSNPGLAGTDTQYFGPGTRLTVL.

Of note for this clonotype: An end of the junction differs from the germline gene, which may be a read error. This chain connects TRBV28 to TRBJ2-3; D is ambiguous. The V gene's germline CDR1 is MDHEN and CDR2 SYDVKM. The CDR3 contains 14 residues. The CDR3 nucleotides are TGTGCCAGCACCCTACATGGGATTTTTGATACGCAGTTTTTT. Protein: CASTLHGIFDTQFF. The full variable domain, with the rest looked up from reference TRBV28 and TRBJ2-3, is DVKVTQSSRYLVKRTGEKVFLECVQDMDHENMFWYRQDPGLGLRLIYFSYDVKMKEKGDIPEGYSVSREKKERFSLILESASTNQTSMYLCASTLHGIFDTQFFGPGTRLTVL.

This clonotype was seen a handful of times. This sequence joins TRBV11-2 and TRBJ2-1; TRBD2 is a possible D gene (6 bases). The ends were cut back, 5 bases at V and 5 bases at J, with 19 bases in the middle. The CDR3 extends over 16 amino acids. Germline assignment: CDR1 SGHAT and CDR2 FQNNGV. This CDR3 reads CASSLYRGTSNNEQFF. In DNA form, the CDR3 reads TGTGCCAGCAGCCTTTATAGAGGGACTTCGAACAATGAGCAGTTCTTC.

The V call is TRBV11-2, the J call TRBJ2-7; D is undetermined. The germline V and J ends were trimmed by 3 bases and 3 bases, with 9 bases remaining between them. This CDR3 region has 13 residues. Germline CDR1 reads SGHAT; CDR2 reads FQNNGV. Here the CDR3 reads CASSFVLSYEQYV. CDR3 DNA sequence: TGTGCCAGCAGCTTCGTTTTGAGCTACGAGCAGTACGTC.

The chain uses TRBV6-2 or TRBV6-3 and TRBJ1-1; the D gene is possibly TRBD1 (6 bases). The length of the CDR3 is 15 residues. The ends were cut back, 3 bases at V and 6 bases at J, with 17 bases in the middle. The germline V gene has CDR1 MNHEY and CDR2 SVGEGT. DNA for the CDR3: TGTGCCAGCAGTTATTTTTCCTTGAAGGGGGCTGAAGCTTTCTTT. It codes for CASSYFSLKGAEAFF.

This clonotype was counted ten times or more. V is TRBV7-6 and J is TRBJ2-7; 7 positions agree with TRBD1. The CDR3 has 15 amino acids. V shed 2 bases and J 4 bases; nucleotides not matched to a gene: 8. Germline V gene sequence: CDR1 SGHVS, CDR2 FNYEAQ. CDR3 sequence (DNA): TGTGCCAGCAGCTTAACTGACAGGGTAGGGTACGAGCAGTACGTC. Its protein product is CASSLTDRVGYEQYV.

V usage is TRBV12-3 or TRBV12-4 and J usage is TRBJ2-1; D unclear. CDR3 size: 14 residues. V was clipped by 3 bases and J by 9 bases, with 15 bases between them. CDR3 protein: CASSFSGPGVEQFF. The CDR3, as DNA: TGTGCCAGCAGTTTCTCTGGCCCGGGTGTTGAGCAGTTCTTC.

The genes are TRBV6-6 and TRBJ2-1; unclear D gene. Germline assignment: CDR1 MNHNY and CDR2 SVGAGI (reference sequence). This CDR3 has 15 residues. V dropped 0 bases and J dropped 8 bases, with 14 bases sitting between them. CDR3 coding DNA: TGTGCCAGCAGTTACTCCTTCAGCCCTGGGGATGAGCAGTTCTTC. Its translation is CASSYSFSPGDEQFF.

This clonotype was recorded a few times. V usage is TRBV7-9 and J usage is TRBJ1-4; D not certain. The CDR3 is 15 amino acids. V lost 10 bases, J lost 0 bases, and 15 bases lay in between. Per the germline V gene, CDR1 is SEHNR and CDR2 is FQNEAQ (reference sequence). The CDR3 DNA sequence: TGTGCCATCCATACAGAACCTGCAACTAATGAAAAACTGTTTTTT. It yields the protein CAIHTEPATNEKLFF.

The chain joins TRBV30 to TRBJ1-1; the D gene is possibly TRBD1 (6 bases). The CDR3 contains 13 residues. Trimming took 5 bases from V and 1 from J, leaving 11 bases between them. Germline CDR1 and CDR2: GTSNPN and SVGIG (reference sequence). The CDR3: CAWERGGNTEAFF. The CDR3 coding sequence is TGTGCCTGGGAAAGAGGGGGGAACACTGAAGCTTTCTTT. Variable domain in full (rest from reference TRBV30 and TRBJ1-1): SQTIHQWPATLVQPVGSPLSLECTVEGTSNPNLYWYRQAAGRGLQLLFYSVGIGQISSEVPQNLSASRPQDRQFILSSKKLLLSDSGFYLCAWERGGNTEAFFGQGTRLTVV.

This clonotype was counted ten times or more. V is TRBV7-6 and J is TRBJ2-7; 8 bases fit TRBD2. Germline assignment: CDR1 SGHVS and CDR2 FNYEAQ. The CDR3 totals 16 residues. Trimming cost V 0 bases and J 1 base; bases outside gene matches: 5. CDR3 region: CASSLAAGGGSYEQYF. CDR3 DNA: TGTGCCAGCAGCTTAGCTGCGGGGGGAGGTTCCTACGAGCAGTACTTC.